This note documents a single T cell receptor (beta chain) sequence. This clone was picked up a small number of times. Its recognized antigen is unknown. No clone much larger than this one lies a single base away; base qualities are absent. The data stem from a study of blood T cell repertoires in COVID-19 (dated by TCRdb to 2018 to 2021). Regarding the research as a whole: Collaborator samples came from the United States, Italy and Spain and covered acute and convalescent phases of COVID-19. The dataset comprised deeply sampled blood TCRbeta repertoires from subjects exposed to, actively infected with, or recovered from COVID-19. Where available, HLA class I and class II types were taken from metadata supplied by the sample provider and were not determined by assay-based typing. The sample metadata nearly always contained a de-identified subject ID, COVID-19 status, age in years and sex. The samples were drawn from the first 160 participants of the ongoing ImmuneRACE study and from roughly 1,300 subjects provided by 6 global collaborators. The repertoires were released in a freely available public database intended as a resource for research on the immune response to SARS-CoV-2. The material from the prospective study consisted of cDNA or gDNA derived from T cells, B-cell-depleted T cells, or PBMCs.

TCRbeta CDR3 regions were amplified from genomic DNA by means of the immunoSEQ Assay, a bias-controlled multiplex PCR. In the paper's pipeline: Within the assay, amplification of reference gene primers was used to estimate how many nucleated cells each sample contained. To quantify the absolute abundance of each unique TCRbeta CDR3 rearrangement, sequence reads were collapsed and filtered. For each sample, productive Simpson clonality was calculated by taking the square root of Simpson's diversity index across productive rearrangements. The source is immuneACCESS, and TCRdb retained only in-frame sequences with V and J called. Part of the clones is not carried over; for the studies checked, unresolved V genes explain less than half of this, and the remainder is unexplained. V and J calls and clone size are copied from that table; D and trimming were computed from the DNA. The sample includes around 29,000 clones, with approximately 83% observed a single time. Of the sample, approximately 15% is held by the ten largest clones.

The CDR3 has 12 amino acids, counting the end cysteine and phenylalanine. The DNA shown is the 36-base CDR3, in frame from base 1. The germline V gene yields SGHVS for CDR1 and FQNEAQ for CDR2. V is reduced by 4 bases and J by 2 bases, leaving a spacing of 6 bases between them. Collaborating institutions collected whole blood in K2EDTA tubes following their own protocols. Collaborator samples were shipped for TCRbeta analysis as frozen whole blood, isolated PBMCs, or DNA extracted from either sample type. Overall results and qualifications from the work: The quantity of clinical and demographic metadata differed by source and by participant and was supplied without curation.

This TCR was recovered from a woman aged 60-75 years with active COVID-19. The rearranged segments are TRBV7-8 and TRBJ2-7; TRBD1 is perhaps the D gene, given 6 matching bases. Material: peripheral blood. In nucleotides, the sequence is TGTGCCAGCAGCTCAGGGGCCTACGAGCAGTACTTC. Its product reads: CASSSGAYEQYF.